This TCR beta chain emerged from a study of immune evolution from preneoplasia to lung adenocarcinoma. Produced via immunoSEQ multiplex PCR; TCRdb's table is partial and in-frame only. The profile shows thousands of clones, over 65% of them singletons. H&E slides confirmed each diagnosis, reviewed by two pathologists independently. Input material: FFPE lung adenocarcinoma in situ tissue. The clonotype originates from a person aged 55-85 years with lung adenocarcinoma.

The CDR3 here is CASSIGGGSAYEQYF. The DNA for the CDR3 is TGTGCCAGTAGTATAGGGGGCGGGTCCGCCTACGAGCAGTACTTC. The chain combines TRBV19 with TRBJ2-7; the D gene could be TRBD1 or TRBD2 (5 bases each). CDR1 and CDR2 (germline): LNHDA, SQIVND (reference sequence). The CDR3 has 15 amino acids. V gave up 1 base and J gave up 2 bases, with 12 bases separating them.